This T cell receptor beta chain was retrieved from a study of shared clonotypes between healthy human individuals. In the study overall: In total, the donors were a couple of women and a few men aged 18 to 49.

As to this clone: Additional DNA sequences in this sample encode the identical CDR3.

It was CD45RO-negative cells, positively selected for CCR7, that made up naive CD8 cells, with terminally differentiated effector memory CD45RA+ cells excluded. This CDR3 region has 15 residues. Trimming left V 1 base short and J 0 bases short, with 7 bases between. CDR1 and CDR2 (germline): LNHDA, SQIVND (reference sequence). Libraries were prepared by immunoSEQ multiplex PCR; TCRdb keeps only in-frame clonotypes and omits some of them. The sample has roughly 2 million clones; about 95% are singletons. J is TRBJ2-1 and V is TRBV19; TRBD2 might be the D (5 bases). Sequencing was done on a sample of naive CD8+ T cells sorted from blood. The TCR was taken from a man younger than 30 in good health. CDR3 DNA sequence: TGTGCCAGTAGTATAGCGGGGTCCTCCTACAATGAGCAGTTCTTC. Translation gives CASSIAGSSYNEQFF.